The T cell receptor beta chain described here comes from a study of human T cells and chemical hapten exposure. Across the study: Variation in per-sample TCR yields came mainly from small pooled library volume differences.

The CDR3 spans 13 residues. CDR1 is SQVTM, CDR2 ANQGSEA, per germline. TCRdb re-called the RACE reads through MiXCR, storing one row per CDR3 protein. The sample carries 370,000 or so distinct CDR3 sequences, roughly 4.8% recorded once. Study results and limitations: Expanded TCR sets contained significantly more large CDR3 similarity clusters than controls. The count of PT1 expanded TCRs correlated positively with patch test score.

As to time point: patch test 1, 2 weeks after DPC sensitization. Regarding treatment: therapeutic diphenylcyclopropenone sensitization with weekly scalp DPC. Prior to application of each patch test, blood was drawn. As for this clonotype: Its target is unknown.

The TCR was taken from a woman aged 45 to 65 with alopecia areata. Some clones in this sample may be carry-over from other donors' samples. Source: whole blood, taken in connection with sensitization to the hapten diphenylcyclopropenone (DPC). J is TRBJ2-1 and V is TRBV29-1, with D possibly TRBD1 on 8 matching bases. Written as DNA, the CDR3 is TGCAGGGGAGGGAACAGGGGGACGCATGAGCAGTTCTTC. It encodes CRGGNRGTHEQFF.